This paragraph reports one T cell receptor (beta chain). Antigen unknown. Data came from immunoSEQ multiplex PCR; TCRdb stores just in-frame clones and leaves some out. This sample has about 59,000 clones; approximately 65% occur once, and the top ten carry about 8.3%. V lost 5 bases and J 3 bases, leaving 13 bases between the germline ends. Germline CDR1 is SGHTA and CDR2 is FQGNSA. The CDR3 totals 14 residues. The data belong to a study of radiotherapy plus CTLA-4 blockade in lung cancer. About the research overall: Objective responses occurred in 15% to 20% of patients; around 31% had disease control. Study results and limitations: Interferon-beta, together with early blood T cell clone dynamics, reportedly best predicted response. TCR clones originating in tumors grew in number in blood after radiotherapy plus ipilimumab.

The specimen comprised peripheral blood, sampled from a patient treated with radiotherapy plus ipilimumab. V and J are TRBV7-2 and TRBJ1-2; weak D call: TRBD1 (6 bases). The TCR originated in a human donor with non-small cell lung cancer whose response to radiotherapy plus ipilimumab could not be evaluated. CDR3 amino acids: CASSPRGLDYGYTF. The CDR3 DNA reads TGTGCCAGCAGCCCGAGGGGGTTGGACTATGGCTACACCTTC.